Below, 31 T cell receptor beta chains from the same sample are listed, as sequenced in a study of regulatory T cells in long-lasting Graves disease. The time point was: newly diagnosed GD, antithyroid drugs for less than 3 months. The authors made the TCR library using RNA they extracted from PBMCs. Arm-PCR of CDR3 regions with iRepertoire HTBI primers generated TCR beta libraries. TCRdb re-analysed the multiplex PCR reads in MiXCR, keeping a single row per CDR3 protein. The table lists 400,000 to 500,000 distinct CDR3 sequences, about 15% of them singletons. This sample was also put to use in a study of T cells in Graves' hyperthyroidism and ophthalmopathy.

Source: peripheral blood mononuclear cells (PBMCs), taken at new diagnosis, from a patient treated with antithyroid drugs. These receptors all stem from a woman younger than 35 with Graves disease.

As concerns this clonotype: A much larger clonotype is one base distant, so this may be a read error. The chain uses TRBV18 and TRBJ1-1, with TRBD1 as a possible D gene (6 bases). The V gene's germline CDR1 is KGHSH and CDR2 LQKENI. This CDR3 contains 13 residues. The CDR3 spells CATSPHARGGSFF. The CDR3 DNA follows: TGTGCCACCTCACCACACGCGAGGGGGGGATCTTTCTTT.

The sample holds a few counts of this clonotype. V is TRBV3-1 and J is TRBJ2-2; tentative D call: TRBD2 (5 bases). The CDR3 has 14 residues. Germline V gene sequence: CDR1 LGHDT, CDR2 YNNKEL (reference sequence). V was trimmed by 1 base and J by 6 bases, leaving 9 bases between them. CDR3 bases: TGTGCCAGCAGCCAAGGCGCGGGTCCCGGGGAGCTGTTTTTT. This encodes CASSQGAGPGELFF.

This clonotype was detected many times. This chain links TRBV6-5 with TRBJ1-1; D remains ambiguous. V dropped 3 bases and J dropped 7 bases, with 12 bases sitting between them. The germline CDR1 and CDR2 sequences are MNHEY and SVGAGI. This CDR3 comprises 13 residues. CDR3 DNA: TGTGCCAGCAGTTATCCGGACGGCCATGAAGCTTTCTTT. It yields the protein CASSYPDGHEAFF.

This clonotype was seen at least ten times. This chain connects TRBV12-3 or TRBV12-4 to TRBJ2-7; the match to TRBD1 covers 11 bases. The CDR3 loop spans 15 amino acids. The V and J ends lost 7 bases and 4 bases, in that order; junction bases with no gene match: 9. CDR3 region: CASKGQGARGYEQYF. The DNA of the CDR3 is TGTGCCAGCAAAGGACAGGGGGCGAGGGGGTACGAGCAGTACTTC.

This clonotype was counted many times. This chain uses TRBV7-9 with TRBJ2-5; 8 positions match TRBD2. The trim removed 8 bases at V and 4 bases at J, leaving 9 bases unmatched. The CDR3 is 14 residues long. Germline V gives CDR1 SEHNR, CDR2 FQNEAQ (reference sequence). Here the CDR3 DNA reads TGTGCCAGCCCCCACGGGAGGGAGCTAGAGACCCAGTACTTC. The encoded protein is CASPHGRELETQYF.

This clonotype was picked up many times. J is TRBJ2-1 and V is TRBV7-8; 10 bases match TRBD2. The V segment lost 7 bases and the J segment 5 bases; nucleotides outside the gene matches: 8. The CDR3 spans 15 residues. Germline V gene data show CDR1 as SGHVS and CDR2 as FQNEAQ. The CDR3, as DNA: TGTGCCAGCACCCAACTAGCGGGGCTCGACAATGAGCAGTTCTTC. It yields the protein CASTQLAGLDNEQFF.

This clonotype was counted many times. The chain has TRBV20-1 and TRBJ2-7; tentatively, D is TRBD1 (6 bases). CDR3 length: 14 residues. The V and J ends lost 0 bases and 3 bases respectively, with 12 bases between them. The germline gives CDR1 DFQATT, CDR2 SNEGSKA (reference sequence). The CDR3 region is CSAREQGVLYEQYF. Here the CDR3 DNA reads TGCAGTGCTAGAGAACAGGGAGTACTCTACGAGCAGTACTTC.

Many counts were recorded for this clonotype. The chain employs TRBV28 and TRBJ2-7; D might be TRBD2 (5 bases). Trimming took 6 bases from V and 5 from J, leaving 14 bases between them. CDR3 size: 13 residues. Germline V gene sequence: CDR1 MDHEN, CDR2 SYDVKM. The CDR3 here is CASRPDERDEQYF. In nucleotides, the CDR3 is TGTGCCAGCAGGCCCGACGAGAGGGACGAGCAGTACTTC.

The gene calls are TRBV20-1 and TRBJ1-2; TRBD1 aligns across 7 bases. The germline V gene encodes CDR1 DFQATT and CDR2 SNEGSKA (reference sequence). This CDR3 spans 13 amino acids. Trimming removed 6 bases from V and 7 bases from J; junction bases left unmatched: 11. CDR3 DNA sequence: TGCAGTGCCTGGAGGGACAGTCGAGCTGGCTACACCTTC. Translation gives CSAWRDSRAGYTF.

J is TRBJ2-4 and V is TRBV15; 10 bases are shared with TRBD1. Trimming at V came to 4 bases and at J to 2 bases, leaving 5 bases not matched to a gene. Germline CDR1 LNHNV, CDR2 YYDKDF (reference sequence). The CDR3 is 16 amino acids. CDR3 in DNA: TGTGCCACCAGCACGGGACAGGGGATGCCCAAAAACATTCAGTACTTC. It is translated as CATSTGQGMPKNIQYF.

This clonotype was observed a few times. One junction end disagrees with the germline gene, perhaps due to a read error. The chain links TRBV5-1 to TRBJ2-6; either TRBD1 or TRBD2 may supply D (5 bases each). There are 17 residues in the CDR3. Germline CDR1 and CDR2: SGHRS and YFSETQ. CDR3 sequence: CASSLGQEVSGANVLTF. The CDR3 nucleotides are TGTGCCAGCAGCTTGGGGCAGGAGGTTTCCGGGGCCAACGTCCTGACTTTC.

This clonotype was observed many times. This chain links TRBV12-3 or TRBV12-4 with TRBJ1-5; D is perhaps TRBD1 (5 bases). The ends were cut back, 5 bases at V and 0 bases at J, with 8 bases in the middle. The CDR3 totals 14 residues. CDR3 sequence: CASSRTHSNQPQHF. CDR3 in DNA: TGTGCCAGCAGTCGGACACATAGCAATCAGCCCCAGCATTTT.

This clonotype has a count of ten or more. This chain joins TRBV28 and TRBJ2-1; maybe TRBD2 (5 bases). Germline CDR1 reads MDHEN; CDR2 reads SYDVKM. V dropped 2 bases and J dropped 15 bases, with 11 bases sitting between them. The CDR3 runs 11 residues. CDR3: CASSLRGGWFF. CDR3 in DNA: TGTGCCAGCAGTTTACGTGGCGGGTGGTTCTTC.

This clonotype was counted many times. The gene calls are TRBV12-3 or TRBV12-4 and TRBJ1-1; D is uncertain. Between the trimmed V and J ends, which lost 1 base and 3 bases, there was a span of 6 bases. This CDR3 comprises 13 residues. The DNA for the CDR3 is TGTGCCAGCAGTTTAGGACGGCACACTGAAGCTTTCTTT. Translation gives CASSLGRHTEAFF.

The chain is built from TRBV15 and TRBJ2-2, with a weak D call TRBD2 (6 bases). Trimming shortened V by 3 bases and J by 7 bases, and 12 bases separated the two germline ends. CDR1 is LNHNV, CDR2 YYDKDF, per germline (reference sequence). This CDR3 comprises 14 residues. CDR3 protein: CATSSSLAVGELFF. CDR3 coding DNA: TGTGCCACCAGCAGCTCACTAGCTGTCGGGGAGCTGTTTTTT.

This clonotype was found a few times. The gene calls are TRBV7-2 and TRBJ1-1, with 7 bases aligning to TRBD1. The CDR3 consists of 14 residues. V lost 6 bases to trimming and J lost 4 bases; unmatched junction nucleotides: 8. Germline V lookup: CDR1 SGHTA, CDR2 FQGNSA. The chain's CDR3 is CASSPNRGITEAFF. The CDR3 DNA reads TGTGCCAGCAGTCCCAACAGGGGAATCACTGAAGCTTTCTTT.

This clonotype was detected many times. The CDR3 DNA sequence: TGTGCCAGCAGGGACCCGAGGGAAGCTAATGAGCAGTTCTTC. It is translated as CASRDPREANEQFF. The chain has TRBV12-3 or TRBV12-4 and TRBJ2-1; D might be TRBD2 (5 bases). The CDR3 runs to 14 residues. V lost 6 bases and J lost 7, with 16 bases in between.

The chain carries TRBV3-1 and TRBJ1-5; D possibly corresponds to TRBD1 (6 bases). Germline V gene sequence: CDR1 LGHDT, CDR2 YNNKEL (reference sequence). Trimming shortened V by 1 base and J by 6 bases, and 13 bases separated the two germline ends. This CDR3 region has 15 residues. Here the CDR3 reads CASSQGVGGGQPQHF. CDR3 nucleotide sequence: TGTGCCAGCAGCCAAGGGGTGGGAGGGGGTCAGCCCCAGCATTTT.

This clonotype was recorded many times. The gene calls are TRBV7-9 and TRBJ2-7, with TRBD1 identical over 9 bases. This CDR3 is built from 13 residues. The germline CDR1 and CDR2 sequences are SEHNR and FQNEAQ (reference sequence). Trimming removed 6 bases from V and 3 bases from J; junction bases left unmatched: 3. CDR3 loop: CASSSTGGYEQYF. The CDR3 DNA follows: TGTGCCAGCAGTTCGACAGGGGGCTACGAGCAGTACTTC.

This clonotype was detected many times. This chain links TRBV7-2 with TRBJ2-3, with TRBD2 matching 14 bases. The germline CDR1 and CDR2 sequences are SGHTA and FQGNSA. The CDR3 is made up of 18 amino acids. After removal of 3 bases from V and 4 bases from J, the junction contained 9 bases not matched to a gene. The CDR3 sequence: CASSFPGTSGSVADTQYF. The CDR3 nucleotides are TGTGCCAGCAGCTTTCCTGGGACTAGCGGGAGTGTAGCAGATACGCAGTATTTT.

This clonotype was counted many times. The chain has TRBV5-5 and TRBJ2-1; TRBD2 agrees at 9 bases. The CDR3 is 17 residues long. Germline CDR1 reads SGHKS; CDR2 reads YYEKEE (reference sequence). Losses at the gene ends were 0 bases for V and 4 bases for J; bases not matched to a gene: 8. The CDR3 region is CASSLAFRAGGYNEQFF. The CDR3 bases are TGTGCCAGCAGCTTGGCCTTTAGAGCGGGAGGTTACAATGAGCAGTTCTTC.

J is TRBJ2-1 and V is TRBV11-2; the match to TRBD2 covers 8 bases. The CDR3 runs 15 residues. Losses at the gene ends were 0 bases for V and 5 bases for J; bases not matched to a gene: 3. Looked up from germline, CDR1 is SGHAT and CDR2 is FQNNGV. The CDR3 DNA sequence: TGTGCCAGCAGCTTAGAGGTAGCGGGAAACAATGAGCAGTTCTTC. Its protein is CASSLEVAGNNEQFF.

The chain has TRBV13 and TRBJ1-6, with TRBD1 matching 7 bases. The CDR3 sequence is 16 residues long. Germline CDR1 PRHDT, CDR2 FYEKMQ (reference sequence). Germline trimming cut 5 bases from V and 0 bases from J; bases unmatched to any gene: 4. The CDR3 protein is CASSNRGGSYNSPLHF. The CDR3 region has the DNA TGTGCCAGCAGCAACAGGGGAGGCTCCTATAATTCACCCCTCCACTTT.

This clonotype was detected ten times or more. This chain connects TRBV7-8 to TRBJ2-7; TRBD1 or TRBD2 may be the D gene (6 bases each). Trimming stripped 3 bases from V and 3 bases from J, with 30 bases between. CDR3 size: 20 residues. Per germline, CDR1 SGHVS and CDR2 FQNEAQ. The CDR3 here is CASSFRPSWGAERGRYEQYF. The CDR3 nucleotides are TGTGCCAGCAGCTTCCGCCCTAGTTGGGGGGCGGAAAGGGGTCGCTACGAGCAGTACTTC. The whole variable domain, remainder taken from reference TRBV7-8 and TRBJ2-7, is GAGVSQSPRYKVAKRGQDVALRCDPISGHVSLFWYQQALGQGPEFLTYFQNEAQLDKSGLPSDRFFAERPEGSVSTLKIQRTQQEDSAVYLCASSFRPSWGAERGRYEQYFGPGTRLTVT.

In this sample, this clonotype turned up many times. The chain recombines TRBV6-1 with TRBJ2-7; D unresolved. The CDR3 loop spans 12 amino acids. V was pared by 6 bases and J by 6 bases, with 12 bases between. The germline V gene has CDR1 MNHNS and CDR2 SASEGT. The CDR3 sequence is CASRTSSLEQYF. CDR3 coding DNA: TGTGCCAGCAGGACCTCGTCCCTCGAGCAGTACTTC.

This chain joins TRBV28 and TRBJ2-3; 8 bases match TRBD1. The ends lost 4 bases at V and 3 bases at J; junction bases unmatched: 6. CDR1 is MDHEN and CDR2 is SYDVKM in the germline V gene. The CDR3 length is 15 residues. CDR3: CASSSSDRETDTQYF. CDR3 DNA sequence: TGTGCCAGCAGTTCCTCGGACAGGGAAACAGATACGCAGTATTTT.

This clonotype has ten or more counts. This chain uses TRBV6-2 or TRBV6-3 with TRBJ2-4, with 12 bases that match TRBD2. The CDR3 has 15 residues. The germline CDR1 and CDR2 sequences are MNHEY and SVGEGT. After removal of 2 bases from V and 5 bases from J, the junction contained 1 base not matched to a gene. CDR3 DNA sequence: TGTGCCAGCAGTTACCTAGCGGGAGGGGAAAACATTCAGTACTTC. Translated, it gives CASSYLAGGENIQYF.

This clonotype was recorded at least ten times. The chain links TRBV2 to TRBJ2-1; 12 bases are shared with TRBD2. The CDR3 is 19 amino acids. Germline V CDR1 and CDR2: SNHLY, FYNNEI. J was trimmed by 7 bases and V by 3 bases; bases with no gene match: 16. The DNA for the CDR3 is TGTGCCAGCAGTGACCATCGGACTAGCGGGAATGGAAGTGGTAATGAGCAGTTCTTC. Residues: CASSDHRTSGNGSGNEQFF.

This clonotype appeared many times. The V call is TRBV5-1, the J call TRBJ2-1, with 13 bases lining up with TRBD2. Germline V gene data show CDR1 as SGHRS and CDR2 as YFSETQ. Losses at the gene ends were 5 bases for V and 5 bases for J; bases not matched to a gene: 7. The CDR3 is 16 amino acids. CDR3 loop: CASRRGLAGANNEQFF. Written as DNA, the CDR3 is TGCGCCAGCAGGAGAGGACTAGCGGGGGCCAACAATGAGCAGTTCTTC.

CDR3 sequence reads: CASSHHPSRGSYTEAFF. CDR3 sequence (DNA): TGTGCCAGCAGTCACCATCCCAGTCGCGGGTCTTACACTGAAGCTTTCTTT. The V and J genes are TRBV6-1 and TRBJ1-1; D unresolved. The CDR3 loop spans 17 amino acids. The ends were cut back, 5 bases at V and 3 bases at J, with 22 bases in the middle. Germline values: CDR1 MNHNS, CDR2 SASEGT.

This clonotype was counted at least ten times. V gene TRBV12-3 or TRBV12-4 combines with J gene TRBJ2-1; D is possibly TRBD2 (6 bases). V gave up 1 base and J gave up 6 bases, with 13 bases separating them. The CDR3 has 15 residues. CDR3 region: CASSLGGAGFNEQFF. Here the CDR3 DNA reads TGTGCCAGCAGTTTAGGAGGGGCGGGGTTCAATGAGCAGTTCTTC.